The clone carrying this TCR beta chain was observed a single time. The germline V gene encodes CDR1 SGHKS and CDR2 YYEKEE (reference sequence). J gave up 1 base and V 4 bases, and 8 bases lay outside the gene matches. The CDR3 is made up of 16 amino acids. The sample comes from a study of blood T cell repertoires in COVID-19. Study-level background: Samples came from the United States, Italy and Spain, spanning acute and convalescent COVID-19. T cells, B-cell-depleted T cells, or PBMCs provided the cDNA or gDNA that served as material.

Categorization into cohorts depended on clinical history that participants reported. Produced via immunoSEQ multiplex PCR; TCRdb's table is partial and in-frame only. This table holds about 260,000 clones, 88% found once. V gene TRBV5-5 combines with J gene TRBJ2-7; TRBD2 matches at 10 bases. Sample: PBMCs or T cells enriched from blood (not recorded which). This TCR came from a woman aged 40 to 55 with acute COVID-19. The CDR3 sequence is CASSAPRTSGSYEQYV. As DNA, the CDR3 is TGTGCCAGCAGCGCCCCGCGGACTAGCGGTTCCTACGAGCAGTACGTC.